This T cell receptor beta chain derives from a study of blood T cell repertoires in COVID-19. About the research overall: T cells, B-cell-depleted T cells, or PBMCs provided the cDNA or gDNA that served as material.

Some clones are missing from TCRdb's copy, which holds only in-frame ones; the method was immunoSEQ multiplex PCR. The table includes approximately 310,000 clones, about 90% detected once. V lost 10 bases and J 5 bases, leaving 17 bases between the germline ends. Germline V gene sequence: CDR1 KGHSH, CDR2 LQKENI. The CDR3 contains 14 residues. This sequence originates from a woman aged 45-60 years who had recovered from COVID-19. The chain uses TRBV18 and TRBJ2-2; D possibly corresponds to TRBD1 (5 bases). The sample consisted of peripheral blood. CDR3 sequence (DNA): TGTGCCACCCGGACAAGCTCGGGTACCGGGGAGCTGTTTTTT. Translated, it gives CATRTSSGTGELFF.